A selection of T cell receptor beta chains follows, all from one sample in a study of T cells in Graves' hyperthyroidism and ophthalmopathy. TCRdb recomputed calls from the multiplex PCR reads with MiXCR, one row per CDR3 protein. The sample has more than 600,000 distinct CDR3 sequences, about 17% seen once. The source material was blood. The receptors here all came from a man aged 18 to 30 with Graves' hyperthyroidism. The CDR3 runs from the conserved cysteine through the conserved F or W. D genes are given only for firm matches. Expanded clones are given a class, and other clones once, few, many or no size at all.

>TRBV2|many|TRBJ1-5|.
TGTGCCAGCAGTCCGACGGTGGGAAATCAGCCCCAGCATTTT
CASSPTVGNQPQHF
>TRBV11-1|.|TRBJ2-5|TRBD1
TGTGCCAGCAGCGAGCAGGGGGTAGAGACCCAGTACTTC
CASSEQGVETQYF
>TRBV20-1|.|TRBJ1-5|TRBD1
TGCAGTGCCCTTGAGAGTGGACAGGGGTTCCGTCAGCCCCAGCATTTT
CSALESGQGFRQPQHF
>TRBV27|.|TRBJ2-7|TRBD1
TGTGCCAGCAGTTTATTTTCAGGGGGATACGAGCAGTACTTC
CASSLFSGGYEQYF
>TRBV20-1|few|TRBJ2-3|TRBD1
TGCAGTGCGAACGACAGGGGAGGCGGCACAGATACGCAGTATTTT
CSANDRGGGTDTQYF
>TRBV5-1|few|TRBJ1-3|.
TGCGCCAGCAGCCGAAGACAGTCCGAGAACACCATATATTTT
CASSRRQSENTIYF
>TRBV11-1|many|TRBJ2-1|TRBD2
TGTGCCAGCCGCCGCGGACTAGCGGCAAATGAGCAGTTCTTC
CASRRGLAANEQFF
>TRBV11-1|many|TRBJ2-1|.
TGTGCCAGCAGCGCCCGACTCGGTTACAATGAGCAGTTCTTC
CASSARLGYNEQFF
>TRBV12-3/TRBV12-4|many|TRBJ2-4|TRBD1
TGTGCCAGCAGTTTCCAGGGCAGGGGGCTAGAAAACATTCAGTACTTC
CASSFQGRGLENIQYF
>TRBV19|.|TRBJ2-5|TRBD2
TGTGCCAGTAGTATAGCCCAGGGAGGGGAGACCCAGTACTTC
CASSIAQGGETQYF
>TRBV2|many|TRBJ2-6|.
TGTGCCAGCAGTACGGAGTCTGGGGCCAACGTCCTGACTTTC
CASSTESGANVLTF
>TRBV28|many|TRBJ1-2|.
TGTGCCAGCAGTTCGGCGGGGCACTATGGCTACACCTTC
CASSSAGHYGYTF
>TRBV5-8|.|TRBJ2-7|.
TGTGCCAGCAGCTCGGGCTCCCACGAGCAGTACTTC
CASSSGSHEQYF
>TRBV7-3|.|TRBJ1-6|.
TGTGCCAGCAGCTTAGAGGGGCGGAATTCACCCCTCCACTTT
CASSLEGRNSPLHF
>TRBV5-1|few|TRBJ1-5|.
TGCGCCAGCAGCCTTTCGGGCGACAGCCAGCCCCAGCATTTT
CASSLSGDSQPQHF
>TRBV28|.|TRBJ2-6|.
TGTGCCAGCTGGTCGGTTAGTGGGGCCAACGTCCTGACTTTC
CASWSVSGANVLTF
>TRBV11-3|.|TRBJ2-7|.
TGTGCCAGCAGCTTATCGAAATGGGGGTCTGACTCCTACGAGCAGTACTTC
CASSLSKWGSDSYEQYF
>TRBV5-5|few|TRBJ2-2|TRBD2
TGTGCCAGCAGCCCCGGACTAGCGGTTAGCACCGGGGAGCTGTTTTTT
CASSPGLAVSTGELFF
>TRBV6-1|many|TRBJ2-7|.
TGTGCCACCAGAATGGGGACGGGGACCTACGAGCAGTACTTC
CATRMGTGTYEQYF
>TRBV20-1|few|TRBJ2-1|.
TGCAGCCTCTCGGCGGACTACAATGAGCAGTTCTTC
CSLSADYNEQFF
>TRBV11-3|many|TRBJ1-2|.
TGTGCCAGCAGCTTAGGTAGAACTAACTATGGCTACACCTTC
CASSLGRTNYGYTF
>TRBV28|many|TRBJ2-1|.
TGTGCCAGCAGTTTTACGTCGGCGGCTGTTAAGGGCTCCTACAATGAGCAGTTCTTC
CASSFTSAAVKGSYNEQFF
>TRBV28|.|TRBJ2-3|.
TGTGCCAGCAGTCCCAGCGGCCCTGGCACAGATACGCAGTATTTT
CASSPSGPGTDTQYF
>TRBV7-2|many|TRBJ1-5|.
TGTGCCAGCAGCTTAGATGGGACGGCCAATCAGCCCCAGCATTTT
CASSLDGTANQPQHF
>TRBV28|many|TRBJ2-7|.
TGTGCCAGCAGTTTAGAGGGGCTCAGCTCCTACGAGCAGTACTTC
CASSLEGLSSYEQYF
>TRBV28|many|TRBJ1-4|.
TGTGCCAGCAGTTGGGGGAATGAAAAACTGTTTTTT
CASSWGNEKLFF
>TRBV4-1|few|TRBJ2-1|.
TGCGCCAGCAGCCAAGTTTGGCGAGTCAATGAGCAGTTCTTC
CASSQVWRVNEQFF
>TRBV5-1|many|TRBJ1-1|.
TGCGCCAGCAGCCACCCCGGGGTGAACACTGAAGCTTTCTTT
CASSHPGVNTEAFF